This T cell receptor (beta chain) appears in the sequencing data of a study of T cells in tuberculosis. Findings and limits, study-wide: Samples were chosen by availability of cryopreserved specimens.

Here immunoSEQ multiplex PCR was the method, and the copy in TCRdb shows in-frame clones only, minus some. This table has tens of thousands of clones, more than 90% appearing once. Trimming took off 2 bases at V and 2 bases at J, with 11 bases between the two ends. CDR1 and CDR2 from the germline V gene are SGHRS and YFSETQ. CDR3 length: 14 residues. A word on this clone: What it binds is not known.

Sequencing was done on a sample of PBMCs. This TCR came from a donor aged 10 to 29 with latent tuberculosis or without tuberculosis infection. Some clones in this sample may be carry-over from other donors' samples. The chain has TRBV5-1 and TRBJ2-7, with D perhaps TRBD1 (5 bases). Here the CDR3 DNA reads TGCGCCAGCAGCTTAGACGGACACCCCTACGAGCAGTACTTC. Amino acid sequence: CASSLDGHPYEQYF.